These T cell receptor beta chains were read from a single sample in a study of patients and donors after allogeneic stem cell transplantation. TCRdb itself ran the RT-PCR reads through MiXCR, one entry per CDR3 protein. In the table there are under 200,000 distinct CDR3 sequences, 30% of which are singletons. The sample consisted of blood, either unsorted or a sorted T cell fraction (not recorded which). All receptors come from a human donor who was either an allogeneic HSCT recipient or a stem cell or donor lymphocyte infusion donor (not recorded which). It is not recorded whose cells these are; they may come from a transplant donor. Both conserved end residues are part of each CDR3. The D gene is left open where the match is weak. Size is stated for part of the rows, as once, few or many counts, or as a class when the clone is expanded.

- TRBJ1-5 - TRBV27 TGTGCCAGCAGTTTACAGCACAGGGCGAAGCCCCAGCATTTT CASSLQHRAKPQHF
- TRBJ2-7 - TRBV4-2 TGTGCCAGCAGCCAAGAGGGTGAGGGGTCTTCCTACGAGCAGTACTTC CASSQEGEGSSYEQYF
many TRBJ1-1 TRBD1 TRBV5-1 TGCGCCAGCAGCTGGGCATCCAGGGGGCTCGGCGCTGAAGCTTTCTTT CASSWASRGLGAEAFF
- TRBJ2-4 - TRBV29-1 TGCAGCGTTGATGGAGGGGAAAACATTCAGTACTTC CSVDGGENIQYF
few TRBJ2-7 - TRBV7-9 TGTGCCAGCAGCTTATTCTCCTACGAGCAGTACTTC CASSLFSYEQYF
- TRBJ2-7 - TRBV6-5 TGTGCCAGCAGTTACTCGGGACACGGAGGCTACGAGCAGTACTTC CASSYSGHGGYEQYF
- TRBJ1-2 TRBD1 TRBV27 TGTGCCAGCAGTTTATCGGGACAGGAGGGTGGCTACACCTTC CASSLSGQEGGYTF
- TRBJ2-7 - TRBV2 TGTGCCAGCAGTATTGAATCCTACGAGCAGTACTTC CASSIESYEQYF
- TRBJ2-1 - TRBV20-1 TGCAGTTGCTATATGCGGACGGGGGGCGGTGAGCAGTTCTTC CSCYMRTGGGEQFF
- TRBJ2-1 TRBD2 TRBV4-2 TGTGCCAGCAGCAAAGGACTAGCGGGGACAAGCTCCTACAATGAGCAGTTCTTC CASSKGLAGTSSYNEQFF
- TRBJ2-5 - TRBV11-3 TGTGCCAGCAGCTACGACGGTCAAGAGACCCAGTACTTC CASSYDGQETQYF
few TRBJ1-1 - TRBV19 TGTGCCAGTAGGACGGGGAACACTGAAGCTTTCTTT CASRTGNTEAFF
- TRBJ2-3 TRBD1 TRBV28 TGTGCCAGCAGTTTTCCCCGGACAGGGAGGACAGATACGCAGTATTTT CASSFPRTGRTDTQYF
- TRBJ1-4 - TRBV5-1 TGCGCCAGCAGCTTGAGGGACCGGGACAAGAAGAATGAAAAACTGTTTTTT CASSLRDRDKKNEKLFF
few TRBJ2-7 TRBD2 TRBV27 TGTGCCAGCAGTTGGGGACTAGCGGGAGCCGAGGAGCAGTACTTC CASSWGLAGAEEQYF
few TRBJ2-4 - TRBV5-1 TGCGCCAGCAGCTTGAGTGACATTCAGTACTTC CASSLSDIQYF
- TRBJ2-7 - TRBV9 TGTGCCAGCAGCGTAGGGGGGTCCTCCGAGCAGTACTTC CASSVGGSSEQYF
once TRBJ2-5 - TRBV12-3/TRBV12-4 TGTGCCAGCAGTTTATGGAATGGGGAGACCCAGTACTTC CASSLWNGETQYF
few TRBJ2-5 TRBD2 TRBV28 TGTGCCATCGACGGGCGGGAGGGCCAAGAGACCCAGTACTTC CAIDGREGQETQYF
- TRBJ2-7 - TRBV4-3 TGCGCCAGCAGCCAAGATACGGTTCGGCCCTACGAGCAGTACTTC CASSQDTVRPYEQYF
few TRBJ2-3 TRBD2 TRBV7-2 TGTGCCAGCACCCCGGGACTAGATAGCACAGATACGCAGTATTTT CASTPGLDSTDTQYF
- TRBJ2-1 TRBD2 TRBV12-3/TRBV12-4 TGTGCCAGTTGGACTAGCGGGAGAGCCTACAATGAGCAGTTCTTC CASWTSGRAYNEQFF
- TRBJ2-7 - TRBV15 TGTGCCACCGAGAATCGCGGGTGGGAGTTTGGGTACGAGCAGTACTTC CATENRGWEFGYEQYF
- TRBJ2-7 TRBD1 TRBV20-1 TGCAGTGCTAGAGTGGAATTAACAGGGGACTCCTACGAGCAGTACTTC CSARVELTGDSYEQYF
few TRBJ1-6 TRBD1 TRBV20-1 TGCAGTGCTACGGGACAGTATAATTCACCCCTCCACTTT CSATGQYNSPLHF
- TRBJ2-3 TRBD2 TRBV4-3 TGCGCCAGCAGCCACCCCGGACTAGCGGAGACAGATACGCAGTATTTT CASSHPGLAETDTQYF
many TRBJ1-4 - TRBV29-1 TGCAGCGTCCCCCGCCCGGATGGGGAAAAACTGTTTTTT CSVPRPDGEKLFF
- TRBJ2-1 TRBD2 TRBV3-1 TGTGCCAGCAGCCATCTAGCGGGAGGGCCCCACAATGAGCAGTTCTTC CASSHLAGGPHNEQFF
few TRBJ1-5 TRBD1 TRBV20-1 TGCAGTGCTAGTGGACAGGGATCCCCTTTCAATCAGCCCCAGCATTTT CSASGQGSPFNQPQHF
- TRBJ1-3 - TRBV5-4 TGTGCCAGCAGCTTGGACGACACCATATATTTT CASSLDDTIYF
- TRBJ2-1 - TRBV19 TGTGCCAGTAGTATTACGGGAAAATACAATGAGCAGTTCTTC CASSITGKYNEQFF
- TRBJ2-3 TRBD1 TRBV24-1 TGTGCCACCAGTGCCGGGACAGGGGCTTATACGCAGTATTTT CATSAGTGAYTQYF
- TRBJ2-7 - TRBV2 TGTGCCAGCAGTGAAAACTACGAGCAGTACTTC CASSENYEQYF
few TRBJ1-1 - TRBV12-3/TRBV12-4 TGTGCCAGCAGTTCCCGGGGGTCGGGGATGAACACTGAAGCTTTCTTT CASSSRGSGMNTEAFF
few TRBJ1-2 - TRBV3-1 TGTGCCAGCAGCCAAGCGCACCGCGAGGGTGGCGGCTACACCTTC CASSQAHREGGGYTF
- TRBJ2-1 - TRBV7-8 TGTGCCAGCAGCTTGAGCGGAGGCGCCTACAATGAGCAGTTCTTC CASSLSGGAYNEQFF
- TRBJ2-7 TRBD2 TRBV27 TGTGCCAGCAGTGACGGGACTAGCGGGCTAGCCTACGAGCAGTACTTC CASSDGTSGLAYEQYF
- TRBJ2-5 TRBD2 TRBV5-1 TGCGCCAGCAGCGGGGGGGTAGCGGCGAAAGAGACCCAGTACTTC CASSGGVAAKETQYF
- TRBJ1-1 TRBD1 TRBV20-1 TGCAGTCCGCGGACAGGGCGGACTGAAGCTTTCTTT CSPRTGRTEAFF
- TRBJ2-1 - TRBV6-2/TRBV6-3 TGTGCCAGCGTACCGGGGCCCTACAATGAGCAGTTCTTC CASVPGPYNEQFF
- TRBJ2-4 - TRBV7-6 TGTGCCAGCAGCTTAGACTCCAAAAACATTCAGTACTTC CASSLDSKNIQYF
few TRBJ2-1 TRBD2 TRBV7-8 TGTGCCAGCAGCCCTAGTCAAAGGCGGGGGTACAATGAGCAGTTCTTC CASSPSQRRGYNEQFF
- TRBJ2-6 - TRBV5-1 TGCGCCAGCAGCTTGAACAGGGCCGGGGCCAACGTCCTGACTTTC CASSLNRAGANVLTF
- TRBJ2-1 - TRBV5-4 TGTGCCAGCAGCCAGGGACTTGAAACTTACAATGAGCAGTTCTTC CASSQGLETYNEQFF
few TRBJ2-7 TRBD2 TRBV20-1 TGCAGTGGCGGGGGATCCTACGAGCAGTACTTC CSGGGSYEQYF
- TRBJ2-1 - TRBV28 TGTGCCAGCAATAATTATCCTCAGGGGCCTTCCTACAATGAGCAGTTCTTC CASNNYPQGPSYNEQFF
few TRBJ2-1 - TRBV5-5 TGTGCCAGCAGCTTGGCCGCCCACTTCTCTATAGAGCAGTTCTTC CASSLAAHFSIEQFF
- TRBJ2-5 - TRBV3-1 TGTGCCAGCAGGTCCGTCGGTACAGGGGAGACCCAGTACTTC CASRSVGTGETQYF
few TRBJ1-4 TRBD1 TRBV2 TGTGCCAGCGGGGGGACAGGGGCTAATGAAAAACTGTTTTTT CASGGTGANEKLFF
- TRBJ1-2 TRBD1 TRBV29-1 TGCAGCGTAGGGAATCCGACAGGGGGCGAGAGTGGCTACACCTTC CSVGNPTGGESGYTF
- TRBJ1-1 - TRBV28 TGTGCCAGCACGGGAGAGGGGAAAGGGACTGAAGCTTTCTTT CASTGEGKGTEAFF
many TRBJ1-5 - TRBV10-3 TGTGCCACCCGAAGTAAAACTGGCAGCAATCAGCCCCAGCATTTT CATRSKTGSNQPQHF
- TRBJ2-7 TRBD1 TRBV16 TGTGCCAGCAGCCAAACCATGGGACAGGGGGCCCCCTACGAGCAGTACTTC CASSQTMGQGAPYEQYF
few TRBJ1-6 - TRBV5-1 TGCGCCAGCAGCTCCCGGGACATGGGGACACCCCTCCACTTT CASSSRDMGTPLHF